The present T cell receptor beta chain was sequenced within a study of glioma-infiltrating T cells (dated by TCRdb to 2016 to 2018). For the wider study: Glioma tissue, non-neoplastic brain tissue and matched peripheral blood mononuclear cells were used as sources from which TCR alpha- and beta-chain repertoires were sequenced. Each tissue-infiltrating repertoire was compared with the same patient's peripheral blood repertoire to measure divergence between tissue and blood T-cell populations. Three low-grade glioma patients, 7 or 8 primary glioblastoma patients and three non-glioma patients contributing non-neoplastic brain tissue were included in the paired cohort. The paper's findings and limits, for the study overall: Group comparisons were based on small numbers of patients: three non-neoplastic, three low-grade glioma and roughly 8 glioblastoma patients. Very few CDR3 sequences were shared between tissue and blood, attributed to high CDR3 diversity and limited sampling. In non-neoplastic patients, VJ-independent divergence between tissue and blood fell below expectation, whereas in all gliomas, and especially in low-grade gliomas, the divergence rose above expectation.

Notes on this clonotype: The target of this receptor is not known. The record has no base qualities; no much larger clone is one base away.

For CDR1 and CDR2, the germline V gene (reference sequence) lists LNHDA and SQIVND. The CDR3, from cysteine to phenylalanine, totals 15 residues. CDR3 DNA is the only sequence kept; it has 45 bases, read in frame from the first base. Trimming takes 4 bases off V and 4 bases off J; junction bases not matched to a gene: 6. TCR alpha and beta CDR3 regions were amplified with the iRepertoire nested amplicon-rescue multiplex PCR (arm-PCR) platform from RNA. The input for one-step reverse transcription and amplification was about 100-400 ng of either tissue mRNA or PBMC total RNA. After bead purification, a secondary multiplex PCR added Illumina adapters, and libraries were gel-purified between 200 and 400 bp. Internal 6-nucleotide barcodes were carried by the libraries and were used for demultiplexing. Sequencing of the libraries was done on an Illumina MiSeq using 2x220 or 2x250 nucleotide paired-end reads. The original pipeline was this. Paired reads were merged using FLASH 1.2.11 and were aligned to the GRCh37 human genome using BWA-MEM, after which TRA and TRB reads were extracted. V and J assignment used an IMGT-derived reference of cassette sequences and CDR3 motifs that included pseudogenes. Three-frame translation of reads was performed, and productive CDR3s were defined as those with a C...FGXG motif and no stop codons. Clonotypes were defined as unique combinations of V-J cassette pair and CDR3 amino acid sequence. Filtering of reads was based on Hamming distance, with the threshold set by the sequence error rate of each sample in mapped regions. TCRdb trimmed public reads at Q25 via fastp, called clones via MiXCR and kept in-frame beta chains. CDR3 protein duplicates are merged, each entry listing the most common genes and DNA. The V and J calls come from TCRdb's annotation, not from the publication. Here the sample has tens of thousands of distinct CDR3 sequences; approximately 22% occur a single time. The ten largest clones add up to 6.7% of the sample.

The sequenced sample was glioma tissue, nonneoplastic brain tissue, or PBMCs (not recorded which). The clonotype was recovered from a human donor with low-grade glioma or glioblastoma, undergoing nonglioma brain surgery, or in good health (not recorded which). This chain joins TRBV19 to TRBJ2-7; 11 junctional bases match TRBD2. CDR3 sequence: CASSTNSGRGYEQYF. The DNA is TGTGCCAGTAGTACAAATAGCGGGAGGGGTTACGAGCAGTACTTC.